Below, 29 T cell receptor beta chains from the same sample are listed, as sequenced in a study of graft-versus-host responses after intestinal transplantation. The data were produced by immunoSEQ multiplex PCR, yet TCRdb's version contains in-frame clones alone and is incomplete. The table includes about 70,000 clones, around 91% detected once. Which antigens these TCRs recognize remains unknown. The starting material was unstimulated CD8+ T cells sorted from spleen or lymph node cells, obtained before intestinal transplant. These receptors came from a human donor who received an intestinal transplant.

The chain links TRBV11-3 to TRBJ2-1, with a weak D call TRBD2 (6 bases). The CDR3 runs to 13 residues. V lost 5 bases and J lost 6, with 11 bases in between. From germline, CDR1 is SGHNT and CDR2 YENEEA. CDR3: CASSLGGFNEQFF. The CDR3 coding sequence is TGTGCCAGCAGCCTAGGAGGGTTCAATGAGCAGTTCTTC.

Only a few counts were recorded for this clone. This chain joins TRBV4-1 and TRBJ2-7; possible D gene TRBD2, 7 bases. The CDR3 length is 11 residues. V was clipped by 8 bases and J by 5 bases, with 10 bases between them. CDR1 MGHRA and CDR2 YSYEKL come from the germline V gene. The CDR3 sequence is CASEGGDEQYF. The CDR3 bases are TGCGCCAGCGAAGGGGGGGACGAGCAGTACTTC.

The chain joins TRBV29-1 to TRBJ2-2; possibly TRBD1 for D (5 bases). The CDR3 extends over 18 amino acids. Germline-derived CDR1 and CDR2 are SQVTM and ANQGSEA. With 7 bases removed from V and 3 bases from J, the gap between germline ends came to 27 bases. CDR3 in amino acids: CSALEIGPTGAYTGELFF. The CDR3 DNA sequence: TGCAGCGCCTTAGAAATCGGGCCTACTGGGGCCTACACCGGGGAGCTGTTTTTT.

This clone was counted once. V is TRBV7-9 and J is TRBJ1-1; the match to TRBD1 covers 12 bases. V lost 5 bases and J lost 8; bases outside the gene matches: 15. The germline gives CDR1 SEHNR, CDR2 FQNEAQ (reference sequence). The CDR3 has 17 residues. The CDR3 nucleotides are TGTGCCAGCAGCACGTCCGGGACAGGGGGCTTCGGTGGGGAAGCTTTCTTT. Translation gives CASSTSGTGGFGGEAFF. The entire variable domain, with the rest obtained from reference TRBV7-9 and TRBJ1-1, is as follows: DTGVSQNPRHKITKRGQNVTFRCDPISEHNRLYWYRQTLGQGPEFLTYFQNEAQLEKSRLLSDRFSAERPKGSFSTLEIQRTEQGDSAMYLCASSTSGTGGFGGEAFFGQGTRLTVV.

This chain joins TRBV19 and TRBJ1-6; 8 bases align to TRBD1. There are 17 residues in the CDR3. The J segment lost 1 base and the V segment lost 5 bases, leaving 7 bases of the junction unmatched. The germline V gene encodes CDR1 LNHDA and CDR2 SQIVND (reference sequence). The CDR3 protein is CASSSARQGSYNSPLHF. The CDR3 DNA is TGTGCCAGTAGTTCGGCAAGACAGGGGTCCTATAATTCACCCCTCCACTTT.

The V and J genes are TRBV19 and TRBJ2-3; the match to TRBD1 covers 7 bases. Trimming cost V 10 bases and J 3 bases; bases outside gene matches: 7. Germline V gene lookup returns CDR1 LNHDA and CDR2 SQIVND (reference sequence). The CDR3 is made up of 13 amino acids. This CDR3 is CATRQGITDTQYF. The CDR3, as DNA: TGTGCCACAAGACAGGGAATAACAGATACGCAGTATTTT. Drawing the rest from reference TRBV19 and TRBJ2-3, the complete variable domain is DGGITQSPKYLFRKEGQNVTLSCEQNLNHDAMYWYRQDPGQGLRLIYYSQIVNDFQKGDIAEGYSVSREKKESFPLTVTSAQKNPTAFYLCATRQGITDTQYFGPGTRLTVL.

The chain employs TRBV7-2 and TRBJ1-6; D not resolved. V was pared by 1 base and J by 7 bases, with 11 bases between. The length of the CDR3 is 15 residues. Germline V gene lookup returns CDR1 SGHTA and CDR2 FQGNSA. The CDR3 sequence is CASSLGRLYNSPLHF. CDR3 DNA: TGTGCCAGCAGCTTAGGCAGGTTGTACAATTCACCCCTCCACTTT.

CDR3 in DNA: TGCGCCAGCAGCCCGTGGGGGGGGGCGAACACTGAAGCTTTCTTT. Amino acid sequence: CASSPWGGANTEAFF. The chain has TRBV5-1 and TRBJ1-1; D is possibly TRBD1 (6 bases). The CDR3 contains 15 residues. Germline V lookup: CDR1 SGHRS, CDR2 YFSETQ. V was clipped by 4 bases and J by 1 base, with 14 bases between them.

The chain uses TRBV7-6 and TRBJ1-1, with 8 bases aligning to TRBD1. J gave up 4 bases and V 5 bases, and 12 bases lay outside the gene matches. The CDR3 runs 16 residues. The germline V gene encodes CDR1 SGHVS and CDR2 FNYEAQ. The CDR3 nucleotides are TGTGCCAGCAGCCACTCAGGGGGCGCAGCGGTCACTGAAGCTTTCTTT. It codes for CASSHSGGAAVTEAFF.

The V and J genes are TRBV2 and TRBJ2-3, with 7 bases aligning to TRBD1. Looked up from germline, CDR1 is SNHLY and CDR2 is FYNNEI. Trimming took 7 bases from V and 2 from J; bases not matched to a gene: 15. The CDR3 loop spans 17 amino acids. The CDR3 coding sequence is TGTGCCAGCACTCGTTTGGATACAGGGGTGGACACAGATACGCAGTATTTT. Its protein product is CASTRLDTGVDTDTQYF. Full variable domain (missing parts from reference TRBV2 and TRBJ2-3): EPEVTQTPSHQVTQMGQEVILRCVPISNHLYFYWYRQILGQKVEFLVSFYNNEISEKSEIFDDQFSVERPDGSNFTLKIRSTKLEDSAMYFCASTRLDTGVDTDTQYFGPGTRLTVL.

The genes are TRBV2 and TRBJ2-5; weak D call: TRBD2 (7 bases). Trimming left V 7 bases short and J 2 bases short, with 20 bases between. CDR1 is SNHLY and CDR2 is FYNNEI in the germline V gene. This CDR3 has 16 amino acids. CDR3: CASKEGGAGEQETQYF. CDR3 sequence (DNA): TGTGCCAGCAAGGAGGGGGGGGCGGGGGAACAAGAGACCCAGTACTTC.

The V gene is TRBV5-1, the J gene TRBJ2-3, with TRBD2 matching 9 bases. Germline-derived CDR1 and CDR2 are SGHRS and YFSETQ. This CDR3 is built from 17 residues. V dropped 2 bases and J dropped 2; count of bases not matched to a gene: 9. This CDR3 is CASSFGAGGPFTDTQYF. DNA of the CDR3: TGCGCCAGCAGCTTCGGGGCGGGGGGGCCCTTCACAGATACGCAGTATTTT.

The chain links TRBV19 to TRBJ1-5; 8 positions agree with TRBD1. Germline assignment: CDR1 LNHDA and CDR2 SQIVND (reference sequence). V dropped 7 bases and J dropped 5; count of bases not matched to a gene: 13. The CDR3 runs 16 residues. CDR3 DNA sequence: TGTGCCAGTACCCTGGGGACAGGCTGGGTCGATCAGCCCCAGCATTTT. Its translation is CASTLGTGWVDQPQHF.

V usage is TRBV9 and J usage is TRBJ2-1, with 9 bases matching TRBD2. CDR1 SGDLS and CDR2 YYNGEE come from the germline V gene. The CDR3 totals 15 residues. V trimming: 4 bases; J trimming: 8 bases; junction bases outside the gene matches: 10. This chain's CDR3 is CASSPPGTSSDEQFF. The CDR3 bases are TGTGCCAGCAGCCCCCCCGGGACTAGCAGCGATGAGCAGTTCTTC.

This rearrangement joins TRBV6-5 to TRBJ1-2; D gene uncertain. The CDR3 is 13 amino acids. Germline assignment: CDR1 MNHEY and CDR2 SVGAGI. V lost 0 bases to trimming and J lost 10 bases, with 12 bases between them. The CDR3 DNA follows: TGTGCCAGCAGTTACTCGAGCCCCCGGGACTACACCTTC. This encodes CASSYSSPRDYTF.

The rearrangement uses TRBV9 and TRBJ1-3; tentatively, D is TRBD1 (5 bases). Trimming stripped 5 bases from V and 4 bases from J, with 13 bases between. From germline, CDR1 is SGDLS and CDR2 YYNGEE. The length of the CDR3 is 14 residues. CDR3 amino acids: CASRGGVDGNTIYF. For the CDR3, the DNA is TGTGCCAGCAGGGGGGGGGTTGACGGAAACACCATATATTTT.

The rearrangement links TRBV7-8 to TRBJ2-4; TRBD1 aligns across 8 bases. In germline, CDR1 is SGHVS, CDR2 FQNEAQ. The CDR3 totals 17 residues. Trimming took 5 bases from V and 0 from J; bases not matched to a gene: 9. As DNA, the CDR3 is TGTGCCAGCAGCCCCCGGGACAGGCCCCTAGCCAAAAACATTCAGTACTTC. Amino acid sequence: CASSPRDRPLAKNIQYF. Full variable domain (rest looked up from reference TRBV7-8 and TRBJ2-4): GAGVSQSPRYKVAKRGQDVALRCDPISGHVSLFWYQQALGQGPEFLTYFQNEAQLDKSGLPSDRFFAERPEGSVSTLKIQRTQQEDSAVYLCASSPRDRPLAKNIQYFGAGTRLSVL.

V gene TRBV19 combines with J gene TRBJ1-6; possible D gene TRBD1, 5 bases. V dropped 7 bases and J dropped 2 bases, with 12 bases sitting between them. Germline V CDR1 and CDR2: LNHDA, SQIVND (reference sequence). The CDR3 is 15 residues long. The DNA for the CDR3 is TGTGCCAGTACCATCGGGGGAACCTATAATTCACCCCTCCACTTT. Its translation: CASTIGGTYNSPLHF.

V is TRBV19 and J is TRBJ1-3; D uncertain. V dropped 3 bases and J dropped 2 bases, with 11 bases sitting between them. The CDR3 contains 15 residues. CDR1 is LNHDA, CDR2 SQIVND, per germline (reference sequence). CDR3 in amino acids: CASSIGGFAGNTIYF. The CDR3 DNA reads TGTGCCAGTAGTATCGGAGGGTTTGCTGGAAACACCATATATTTT.

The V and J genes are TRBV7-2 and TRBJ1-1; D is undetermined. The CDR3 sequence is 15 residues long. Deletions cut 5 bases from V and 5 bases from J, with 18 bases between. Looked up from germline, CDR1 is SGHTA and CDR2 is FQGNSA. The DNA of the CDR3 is TGTGCCAGCAGCACGCATTCCACCCGGGTGACTGAAGCTTTCTTT. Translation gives CASSTHSTRVTEAFF.

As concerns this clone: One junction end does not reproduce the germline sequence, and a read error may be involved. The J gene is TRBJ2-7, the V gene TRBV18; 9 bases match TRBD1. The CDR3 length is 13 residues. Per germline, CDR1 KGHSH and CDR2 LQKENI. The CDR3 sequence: CASSSTGGEEQGF. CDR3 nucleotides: TGTGCCAGCTCCTCAACAGGGGGCGAAGAGCAAGGCTTC. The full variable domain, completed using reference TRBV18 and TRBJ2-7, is NAGVMQNPRHLVRRRGQEARLRCSPMKGHSHVYWYRQLPEEGLKFMVYLQKENIIDESGMPKERFSAEFPKEGPSILRIQQVVRGDSAAYFCASSSTGGEEQGFGPGTRLTVT.

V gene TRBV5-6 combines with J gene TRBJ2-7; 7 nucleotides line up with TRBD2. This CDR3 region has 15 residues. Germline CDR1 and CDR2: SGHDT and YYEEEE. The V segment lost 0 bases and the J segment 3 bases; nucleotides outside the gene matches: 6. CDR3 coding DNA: TGTGCCAGCAGCTTGGGTCCGGCTAGCGGCTACGAGCAGTACTTC. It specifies CASSLGPASGYEQYF.

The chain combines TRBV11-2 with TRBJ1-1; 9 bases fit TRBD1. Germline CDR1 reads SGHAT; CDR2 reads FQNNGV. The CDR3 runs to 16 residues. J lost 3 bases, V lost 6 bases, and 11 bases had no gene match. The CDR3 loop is CASRTETGGLDTEAFF. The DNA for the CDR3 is TGTGCCAGCAGGACCGAGACAGGGGGTTTGGACACTGAAGCTTTCTTT. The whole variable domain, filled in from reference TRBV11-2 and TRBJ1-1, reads EAGVAQSPRYKIIEKRQSVAFWCNPISGHATLYWYQQILGQGPKLLIQFQNNGVVDDSQLPKDRFSAERLKGVDSTLKIQPAKLEDSAVYLCASRTETGGLDTEAFFGQGTRLTVV.

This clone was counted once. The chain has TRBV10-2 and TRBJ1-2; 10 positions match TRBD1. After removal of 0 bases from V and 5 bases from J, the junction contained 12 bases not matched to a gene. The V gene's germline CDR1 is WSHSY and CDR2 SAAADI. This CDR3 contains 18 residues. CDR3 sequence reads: CASSESPTGGSRSYGYTF. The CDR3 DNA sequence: TGCGCCAGCAGTGAGTCCCCGACAGGGGGCTCCCGCTCTTATGGCTACACCTTC.

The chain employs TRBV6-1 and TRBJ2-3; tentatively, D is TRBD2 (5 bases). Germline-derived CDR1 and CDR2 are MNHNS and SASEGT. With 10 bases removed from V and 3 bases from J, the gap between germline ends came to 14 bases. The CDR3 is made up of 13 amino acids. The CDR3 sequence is CATPGTGTDTQYF. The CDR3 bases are TGTGCCACCCCTGGTACGGGGACAGATACGCAGTATTTT.

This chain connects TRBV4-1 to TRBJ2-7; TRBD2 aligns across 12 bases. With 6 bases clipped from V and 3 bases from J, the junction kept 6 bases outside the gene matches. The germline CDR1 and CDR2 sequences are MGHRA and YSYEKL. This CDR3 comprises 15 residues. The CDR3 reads CASRPASGGDYEQYF. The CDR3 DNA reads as TGCGCCAGCAGGCCAGCTAGCGGGGGGGACTACGAGCAGTACTTC.

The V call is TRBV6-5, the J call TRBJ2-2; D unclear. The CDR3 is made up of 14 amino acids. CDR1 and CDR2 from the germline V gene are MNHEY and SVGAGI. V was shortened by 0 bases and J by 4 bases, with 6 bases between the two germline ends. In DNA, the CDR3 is TGTGCCAGCAGTTACTCGACGGGCACCGGGGAGCTGTTTTTT. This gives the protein CASSYSTGTGELFF.

This CDR3 is CASSQEAATTEAFF. CDR3 coding DNA: TGCGCCAGCAGCCAAGAGGCGGCGACCACTGAAGCTTTCTTT. The rearrangement joins TRBV4-1 to TRBJ1-1; no firm D call. V gave up 0 bases and J gave up 4 bases, with 9 bases separating them. CDR1 is MGHRA and CDR2 is YSYEKL in the germline V gene. The CDR3 is 14 amino acids.

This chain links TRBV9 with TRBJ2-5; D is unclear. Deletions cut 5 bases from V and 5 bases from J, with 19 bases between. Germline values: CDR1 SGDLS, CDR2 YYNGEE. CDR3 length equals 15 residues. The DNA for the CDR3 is TGTGCCAGCAGTGGAGCTGGTAGCTATGGGGAGACCCAGTACTTC. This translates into CASSGAGSYGETQYF.